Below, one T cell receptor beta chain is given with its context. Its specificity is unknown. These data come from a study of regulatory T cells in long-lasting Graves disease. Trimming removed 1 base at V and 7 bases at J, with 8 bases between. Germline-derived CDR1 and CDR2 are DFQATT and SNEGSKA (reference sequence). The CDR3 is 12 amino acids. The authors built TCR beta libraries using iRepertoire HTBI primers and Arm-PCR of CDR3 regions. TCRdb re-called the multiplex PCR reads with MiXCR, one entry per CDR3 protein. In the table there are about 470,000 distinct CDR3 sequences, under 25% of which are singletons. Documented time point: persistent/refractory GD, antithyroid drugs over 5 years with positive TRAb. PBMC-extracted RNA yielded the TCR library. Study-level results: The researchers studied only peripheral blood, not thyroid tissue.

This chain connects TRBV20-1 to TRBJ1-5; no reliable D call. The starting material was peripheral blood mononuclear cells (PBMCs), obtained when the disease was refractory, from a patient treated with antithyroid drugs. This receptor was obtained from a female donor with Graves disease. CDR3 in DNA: TGCAGTGCTAGAGGGTTGTCGCAGCCCCAGCATTTT. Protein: CSARGLSQPQHF.